Following are 12 T cell receptor beta chains from one sample sequenced in a study of early T cells in non-severe SARS-CoV-2 infection. TCRdb reprocessed the 5' RACE reads with MiXCR, giving one entry per CDR3 protein. The data show 49,000 or so distinct CDR3 sequences, with around 6.9% seen just once and about 3% held by the top ten. The specimen was whole blood, collected at baseline. Every receptor here comes from an adult who was a healthcare worker with PCR-confirmed SARS-CoV-2 infection or an uninfected control (not recorded which).

This clonotype was counted many times. The V gene is TRBV7-2, the J gene TRBJ2-3; D may be TRBD1 (5 bases). The CDR3 covers 13 residues. V was shortened by 10 bases and J by 2 bases, with 13 bases between the two germline ends. Germline V CDR1 and CDR2: SGHTA, FQGNSA. The DNA of the CDR3 is TGTGCCACGAAGGGGCAACTCACAGATACGCAGTATTTT. Residues: CATKGQLTDTQYF.

A note on this clonotype: This may be a read error: a much more frequent sequence differs by one nucleotide. V gene TRBV20-1 combines with J gene TRBJ1-5; D not certain. Germline CDR1 DFQATT, CDR2 SNEGSKA (reference sequence). This CDR3 spans 14 amino acids. In DNA form, the CDR3 reads TGCAGTGCTAGACCCCAGGTTAGCAATCAGCCCCAGCGTTTT. Its protein is CSARPQVSNQPQRF.

The gene calls are TRBV7-9 and TRBJ2-4; the D is unclear. Deletions cut 5 bases from V and 8 bases from J, with 13 bases between. The germline V gene encodes CDR1 SEHNR and CDR2 FQNEAQ (reference sequence). The CDR3 length is 13 residues. The CDR3 is CASSPDLGYIQYF. CDR3 sequence (DNA): TGTGCCAGCAGCCCGGACCTCGGGTACATTCAGTACTTC.

CDR3 nucleotides: TGTGCCAGCAGCCCGAGGACAGGGGCTGGAAACACCATATATTTT. This encodes CASSPRTGAGNTIYF. The chain has TRBV7-6 and TRBJ1-3, with 9 bases lining up with TRBD1. The germline gives CDR1 SGHVS, CDR2 FNYEAQ. This CDR3 region has 15 residues. The junction had 4 bases not matched to a gene; V was cut back by 5 bases and J by 2 bases.

This clonotype was recorded a few times. The V gene is TRBV12-3 or TRBV12-4, the J gene TRBJ1-3; 7 bases map to TRBD1. CDR3 length: 15 amino acids. With 5 bases clipped from V and 2 bases from J, the junction kept 6 bases outside the gene matches. Written as DNA, the CDR3 is TGTGCCAGCAGTCTCGACAGGGTGGCTGGAAACACCATATATTTT. Its protein product is CASSLDRVAGNTIYF.

This clonotype was seen a handful of times. The chain is built from TRBV13 and TRBJ1-5; D is ambiguous. CDR1 is PRHDT, CDR2 FYEKMQ, per germline (reference sequence). Trimming removed 3 bases at V and 7 bases at J, with 10 bases between. The CDR3 covers 13 residues. The CDR3: CASSFRGSQPQHF. CDR3 coding DNA: TGTGCCAGCAGCTTTCGGGGAAGCCAGCCCCAGCATTTT.

This clonotype showed up just a few times. The chain employs TRBV6-6 and TRBJ2-6; D unresolved. The V and J ends lost 11 bases and 0 bases respectively, with 11 bases between them. Germline V gene sequence: CDR1 MNHNY, CDR2 SVGAGI (reference sequence). This CDR3 comprises 14 residues. DNA for the CDR3: TGTGCCGGCACCAAGAGCTCTGGGGCCAACGTCCTGACTTTC. This encodes CAGTKSSGANVLTF.

This clonotype occurred many times. Germline and junction disagree at one end, which may indicate a read error. The chain uses TRBV7-7 and TRBJ2-5; tentatively, D is TRBD1 (7 bases). Germline V gives CDR1 SSHAT, CDR2 FNYEAQ (reference sequence). There are 15 residues in the CDR3. The DNA for the CDR3 is TGTGCTAGCAGCCTCAGGGGGGTGCCACAAGAGACCCAGTACTTC. Its protein product is CASSLRGVPQETQYF. The variable domain in full, with the rest retrieved from reference TRBV7-7 and TRBJ2-5, is GAGVSQSPRYKVTKRGQDVTLRCDPISSHATLYWYQQALGQGPEFLTYFNYEAQPDKSGLPSDRFSAERPEGSISTLTIQRTEQRDSAMYRCASSLRGVPQETQYFGPGTRLLVL.

Ten or more counts support this clonotype. This sequence joins TRBV14 and TRBJ2-7, with 7 positions matching TRBD1. CDR1 is SGHDN and CDR2 is FVKESK in the germline V gene. V lost 1 base to trimming and J lost 5 bases; unmatched junction nucleotides: 2. The CDR3 consists of 13 residues. The CDR3 DNA reads as TGTGCCAGCAGCCAAGTGGACAGGCACGAGCAGTACTTC. Its protein is CASSQVDRHEQYF.

This clonotype has just a few counts. The chain carries TRBV7-2 and TRBJ1-3, with D perhaps matching TRBD1 (5 bases). The V end lost 1 base, the J end lost 10 bases, and 8 bases lay between the germline ends. The CDR3 is 12 amino acids. CDR1 and CDR2 from the germline V gene are SGHTA and FQGNSA. The CDR3 coding sequence is TGTGCCAGCAGCTTAGATGGGGGGACCATATATTTT. Encoded protein: CASSLDGGTIYF.

The chain employs TRBV7-2 and TRBJ1-2; maybe TRBD1 (5 bases). The CDR3 spans 14 residues. The V end lost 3 bases, the J end lost 3 bases, and 11 bases lay between the germline ends. Germline CDR1 and CDR2: SGHTA and FQGNSA. CDR3 bases: TGTGCCAGCAGCTTCGCCTTAGGGGACTATGGCTACACCTTC. As protein: CASSFALGDYGYTF.

This clonotype was recorded many times. This chain connects TRBV12-3 or TRBV12-4 to TRBJ2-2, with TRBD2 as a possible D gene (6 bases). V lost 8 bases to trimming and J lost 1 base, with 14 bases between them. The CDR3 has 15 residues. The CDR3 region is CASVLGLLNTGELFF. CDR3 bases: TGTGCCAGCGTTTTGGGACTCCTGAACACCGGGGAGCTGTTTTTT.